One TCR beta chain is described in this entry. This entry is derived from a study of blood T cells in healthy people across ages. Germline values: CDR1 DFQATT, CDR2 SNEGSKA (reference sequence). The CDR3 has 15 amino acids. A second PCR of about 7 to 11 cycles used a sample-barcoded 5' primer and a J-beta primer mix. One entry per CDR3 protein, called by TCRdb with MiXCR from the 5' RACE reads. Among 600,000 to 650,000 distinct CDR3 sequences listed, 58% were seen once. The V gene is TRBV20-1, the J gene TRBJ2-7; 12 bases line up with TRBD2. The assigned J gene may be wrong: the sequence end matches TRBJ2-5 better. Material for sequencing was blood. The sequence came from a man aged 60 to 75 in good health. As DNA, the CDR3 is TGCAGTGCTAGGACTAGCGGGGGATGGGGAGAGACCCAGTACTTC. Amino acids: CSARTSGGWGETQYF.